The sequence of this TCR beta chain was determined in a study of blood T cells in healthy people across ages. The second PCR ran roughly 6 to 11 cycles with a sample-barcoded 5' primer and J-beta primers. A template-switch adaptor with 12 random nucleotides tagged each cDNA molecule. TCRdb independently ran MiXCR on the 5' RACE reads; one entry per CDR3 protein. Here the sample spans 1.5 million to 2 million distinct CDR3 sequences, roughly 49% being singletons. CDR3 size: 13 residues. CDR1 and CDR2 from the germline V gene are SGHTA and FQGNSA. Between the trimmed V and J ends, which lost 11 bases and 0 bases, there was a span of 11 bases. This clonotype was observed a few times.

Sample: blood. The chain carries TRBV7-2 and TRBJ1-5, with D perhaps TRBD1 (6 bases). The receptor comes from a woman aged 40 to 49 in good health. This chain's CDR3 is CAAGGGSNQPQHF. DNA of the CDR3: TGTGCCGCGGGGGGCGGTAGCAATCAGCCCCAGCATTTT.